These T cell receptor beta chains were read from a single sample in a study of T cell responses to AZD1222 COVID-19 vaccine. Only in-frame clones appear in the TCRdb table, and some are missing; sequencing was by immunoSEQ multiplex PCR. The data hold around 70,000 clones, with around 90% observed a single time. The sequenced sample was peripheral blood, obtained 28 days after the second AZD1222 dose. All receptors come from an adult who received the AZD1222 COVID-19 vaccine. Each CDR3 is given with its conserved first and last residue. Size is omitted from some rows. Given values are once, few, many or a class for expanded clones.

J gene | clone size | V gene | CDR3 protein
TRBJ1-1 | NA | TRBV6-5 | CASIDWGAGEAFF
TRBJ1-5 | NA | TRBV7-2 | CASSLGETANQPQHF
TRBJ2-5 | NA | TRBV6-1 | CASSEAATAQYF
TRBJ1-5 | NA | TRBV5-8 | CASSRDRNQPQHF
TRBJ2-1 | NA | TRBV6-5 | CASSHSGQPYNEQFF
TRBJ1-1 | few | TRBV3-1/TRBV3-2 | CASSHYGSNTEAFF
TRBJ1-3 | NA | TRBV14 | CASSQYGTGAGNTIYF
TRBJ2-1 | NA | TRBV19 | CASSPGGTASYNEQFF
TRBJ1-5 | once | TRBV27 | CASSTYRGDQPQHF
TRBJ1-1 | NA | TRBV5-4 | CASSLGGGARGTEAFF
TRBJ2-7 | NA | TRBV7-3 | CASSFFPSGRNEQYF
TRBJ2-2 | NA | TRBV9 | CASSARGTRANTGELFF
TRBJ2-7 | NA | TRBV15 | CATSRAGTGSYEQYF
TRBJ2-7 | NA | TRBV18 | CASSPRTSVTDEQYF
TRBJ1-1 | once | TRBV6-5 | CATPNRLKTEAFF
TRBJ1-4 | NA | TRBV19 | CASSREAGWNEKLFF
TRBJ1-1 | NA | TRBV27 | CASSRLLQGATMNTEAFF
TRBJ2-1 | NA | TRBV6-5 | CASSPRTSGHEQFF
TRBJ2-5 | NA | TRBV2 | CASRFGTGGETQYF
TRBJ2-6 | NA | TRBV5-1 | CASSLGLAGANVLTF
TRBJ2-3 | NA | TRBV5-1 | CASSSGRERDTQYF
TRBJ2-4 | NA | TRBV27 | CASRVAALAKNIQYF
TRBJ1-1 | NA | TRBV5-1 | CASSFRQGRAFF
TRBJ1-2 | NA | TRBV15 | CATSRDRLPLESYTF
TRBJ1-3 | NA | TRBV5-4 | CASSSPTNPGNTIYF
TRBJ2-3 | NA | TRBV7-3 | CASSPGTGSTDTQYF
TRBJ2-7 | NA | TRBV4-1 | CASSQPPGGTESYEQYF
TRBJ1-5 | few | TRBV11-1 | CASSLHSNQPQHF
TRBJ2-7 | NA | TRBV10-3 | CAISAGQGAYEQYF
TRBJ2-7 | NA | TRBV12-3/TRBV12-4 | CASSPDREGEQYF
TRBJ1-5 | NA | TRBV19 | CASKNFRTGGYSNQPQHF
TRBJ1-1 | NA | TRBV7-9 | CASSPPRGRQNTEAFF
TRBJ2-5 | NA | TRBV7-2 | CASSLDRNRETQYF
TRBJ1-6 | NA | TRBV27 | CASSRTDNSPLHF
TRBJ2-2 | NA | TRBV5-1 | CASSLFSGSATGELFF
TRBJ1-5 | NA | TRBV5-6 | CASSFGRRDQPQHF
TRBJ2-2 | once | TRBV19 | CASSKRVEGTGELFF
TRBJ2-1 | once | TRBV7-3 | CASSLGLAGYNEQFF
TRBJ2-7 | NA | TRBV11-2 | CASSPRTSGATYEQYF
TRBJ1-1 | few | TRBV6-1 | CASSESARNTEAFF
TRBJ1-1 | NA | TRBV18 | CASSPMATAIGTEAFF
TRBJ2-6 | NA | TRBV29-1 | CSVGTGGTAGANVLTF
TRBJ1-1 | NA | TRBV25-1 | CASSDKTGTGRTEAFF
TRBJ1-4 | NA | TRBV5-1 | CASSSTTTNEKLFF
TRBJ1-1 | NA | TRBV9 | CASSVGGSAEAFF
TRBJ2-1 | NA | TRBV19 | CASSILAAQGEQFF
TRBJ2-7 | NA | TRBV7-7 | CASSLESGAYEQYF
TRBJ2-5 | NA | TRBV29-1 | CSAGTVEETQYF
TRBJ2-7 | NA | TRBV11-1 | CASSLEELGYEQYF
TRBJ2-3 | NA | TRBV4-3 | CASSHVLAGDETDTQYF
TRBJ1-1 | NA | TRBV2 | CASDANTEAFF
TRBJ2-7 | NA | TRBV18 | CASSSLAGGGEQYF
TRBJ2-1 | NA | TRBV3-1/TRBV3-2 | CASSQGPGSYNEQFF
TRBJ2-7 | once | TRBV5-1 | CASSSRAGGLEQYF